A selection of T cell receptor beta chains follows, all from one sample in a study of cytomegalovirus exposure and HLA in healthy donors. The assay was immunoSEQ multiplex PCR, and TCRdb's table has in-frame clones only and misses some. The sample lists under 200,000 clones, around three quarters occurring once. The specimen sequenced was PBMCs. The receptor source for this set is a woman aged 30 to 39 in good health and CMV-seropositive. The CDR3 runs from the conserved cysteine through the conserved F or W. D genes are given only for firm matches. Not all rows give a size; the values are once, few, many and, for expanded clones, a class.

D: .
V: TRBV29-1
size: .
J: TRBJ1-1
DNA: TGCAGCGTTGCTCAGGGTATGAACACTGAAGCTTTCTTT
CDR3: CSVAQGMNTEAFF

D: .
V: TRBV5-7
size: .
J: TRBJ1-5
DNA: TGTGCCAGCAGTCCCGGGAGGCCCAGGGGCAATCAGCCCCAGCATTTT
CDR3: CASSPGRPRGNQPQHF

D: TRBD2
V: TRBV7-2
size: .
J: TRBJ2-5
DNA: TGTGCCAGCAGCTTAGTTACCAGCGGGGCTTCCTCGGGAGAGACCCAGTACTTC
CDR3: CASSLVTSGASSGETQYF

D: .
V: TRBV27
size: once
J: TRBJ1-3
DNA: TGTGCCAGCAGTCCCAGGGGTCCTGGAAACACCATATATTTT
CDR3: CASSPRGPGNTIYF

D: TRBD1
V: TRBV6-4
size: .
J: TRBJ1-5
DNA: TGTGCCAGCAGTGTACCGGGACAGGGAAGCAATCAGCCCCAGCATTTT
CDR3: CASSVPGQGSNQPQHF

D: TRBD1
V: TRBV30
size: .
J: TRBJ2-1
DNA: TGTGCCTGGAGTGTCACGACAGGGGGCACGTCCTACAATGAGCAGTTCTTC
CDR3: CAWSVTTGGTSYNEQFF

D: TRBD1
V: TRBV4-1
size: .
J: TRBJ1-1
DNA: TGCGCCAGCAGCCACGGAGACAGGGGAGCGGCTGAAGCTTTCTTT
CDR3: CASSHGDRGAAEAFF

D: .
V: TRBV27
size: .
J: TRBJ1-3
DNA: TGTGCCAGCAGTTTCTCGAGGACAGGAAACACCATATATTTT
CDR3: CASSFSRTGNTIYF

D: TRBD1
V: TRBV5-1
size: .
J: TRBJ1-4
DNA: TGCGCCAGCAGCGGGACAGGGCGGAATGAAAAACTGTTTTTT
CDR3: CASSGTGRNEKLFF

D: .
V: TRBV7-9
size: many
J: TRBJ1-1
DNA: TGTGCCAGCGGGTCTACATCTTCCGGGTTGAACACTGAAGCTTTCTTT
CDR3: CASGSTSSGLNTEAFF

D: .
V: TRBV6-6
size: few
J: TRBJ1-5
DNA: TGTGCCAGCAGTTTTTGGGCACGCTATAGCAATCAGCCCCAGCATTTT
CDR3: CASSFWARYSNQPQHF

D: .
V: TRBV7-2
size: few
J: TRBJ1-1
DNA: TGTGCCAGCAGCTCCCAGGGGATGAACACTGAAGCTTTCTTT
CDR3: CASSSQGMNTEAFF

D: .
V: TRBV5-4
size: few
J: TRBJ1-1
DNA: TGTGCCAGCAGCCTGGACACTATAGGTGAAGCTTTCTTT
CDR3: CASSLDTIGEAFF

D: .
V: TRBV19
size: .
J: TRBJ2-3
DNA: TGTGCCAGTCGGAGCACAGATACGCAGTATTTT
CDR3: CASRSTDTQYF

D: .
V: TRBV5-1
size: .
J: TRBJ1-6
DNA: TGCGCCAGCAGCCCCCAGGGACTGGGGTCACCCCTCCACTTT
CDR3: CASSPQGLGSPLHF

D: .
V: TRBV5-1
size: .
J: TRBJ2-7
DNA: TGCGCCAGCAGCTTGGCGGCAGGGACTCCCTACGAGCAGTACTTC
CDR3: CASSLAAGTPYEQYF

D: .
V: TRBV7-2
size: .
J: TRBJ2-3
DNA: TGTGCCAGCAGCTTACAGCGCGGGGTGGGTTCAGATACGCAGTATTTT
CDR3: CASSLQRGVGSDTQYF

D: TRBD2
V: TRBV7-9
size: .
J: TRBJ2-3
DNA: TGTGCCACCCTTTTAGCGGGAGCGGATACGCAGTATTTT
CDR3: CATLLAGADTQYF

D: .
V: TRBV5-4
size: .
J: TRBJ2-7
DNA: TGTGCCAGCAGTCAAGGACTCCTACCTTCCTACGAGCAGTACTTC
CDR3: CASSQGLLPSYEQYF

D: .
V: TRBV7-2
size: .
J: TRBJ2-5
DNA: TGTGCCAGCAGCTTAAATCCTAGGGAGACCCAGTACTTC
CDR3: CASSLNPRETQYF

D: .
V: TRBV6-5
size: .
J: TRBJ2-7
DNA: TGTGCCAGCAGTCCCCATCCCCGGGGTGACTACGAGCAGTACTTC
CDR3: CASSPHPRGDYEQYF

D: .
V: TRBV6-1
size: .
J: TRBJ1-6
DNA: TGTGCCAGCAGTGAAAGTATGAGGGTACACCACTTT
CDR3: CASSESMRVHHF

D: TRBD2
V: TRBV15
size: .
J: TRBJ2-1
DNA: TGTGCCACCAGCAGAGGGGGGGTGGCTAGCGGGAGAGGAATGAATGAGCAGTTCTTC
CDR3: CATSRGGVASGRGMNEQFF

D: TRBD1
V: TRBV29-1
size: .
J: TRBJ1-4
DNA: TGCAGCGCTTCCGGGACAGGGCCTGAAAAACTGTTTTTT
CDR3: CSASGTGPEKLFF

D: .
V: TRBV4-3
size: .
J: TRBJ1-3
DNA: TGCGCCAGCAGCCTTCGACAGTCCAATGGAAACACCATATATTTT
CDR3: CASSLRQSNGNTIYF

D: .
V: TRBV7-8
size: .
J: TRBJ1-1
DNA: TGTGCCAGCAGCTTAGTGGCAGGGGCGATCACTGAAGCTTTCTTT
CDR3: CASSLVAGAITEAFF

D: .
V: TRBV11-2
size: .
J: TRBJ2-4
DNA: TGTGCCAGCAGCTTCCCCGGGGGCATTCAGTACTTC
CDR3: CASSFPGGIQYF

D: TRBD1
V: TRBV6-5
size: few
J: TRBJ2-7
DNA: TGTGCCAGCAGATGGACAGGGGGCGCAGAGAACGAGCAGTACTTC
CDR3: CASRWTGGAENEQYF

D: TRBD1
V: TRBV7-9
size: .
J: TRBJ2-5
DNA: TGTGCCAGCAGCCCCGACAGGGGGTCCCAAGAGACCCAGTACTTC
CDR3: CASSPDRGSQETQYF

D: TRBD1
V: TRBV5-1
size: .
J: TRBJ2-1
DNA: TGCGCCAGCAGCTTGACAGGGGGACCGTACAATGAGCAGTTCTTC
CDR3: CASSLTGGPYNEQFF